The sequence of this TCR beta chain was determined in a study of T-cell reconstitution after alpha-beta-depleted transplantation in children. In this sample, this clonotype turned up many times. The TCRbeta library was prepared with unique molecular identifiers. A single record per CDR3 protein comes from TCRdb applying MiXCR to the PCR reads. The table lists hundreds of thousands of distinct CDR3 sequences, about an eighth of them singletons. Germline CDR1 reads LGHDT; CDR2 reads YNNKEL (reference sequence). The CDR3 is 14 residues long. The junction had 7 bases not matched to a gene; V was cut back by 3 bases and J by 6 bases.

Sequenced material: PBMCs, taken from the stem cell graft. The chain carries TRBV3-1 and TRBJ1-1; TRBD1 matches at 7 bases. The sequence was collected from a human donor who donated a stem cell graft to a child with Fanconi anemia. As DNA, the CDR3 is TGTGCCAGCAGCCACACAGGGGAGAGGGCTGAAGCTTTCTTT. It codes for CASSHTGERAEAFF.